Each of the 26 T cell receptor beta chains below was sequenced from the same sample in a study of immune evolution from preneoplasia to lung adenocarcinoma. Clones were read by immunoSEQ multiplex PCR, and TCRdb kept only the in-frame ones, dropping some. This table holds 4,000 to 6,000 clones, approximately 72% found once. The specimen was FFPE normal lung tissue adjacent to the tumor. The receptors stem from a person aged 50-70 years with lung adenocarcinoma.

The chain has TRBV5-8 and TRBJ1-1, with D tentatively TRBD1 (6 bases). The CDR3 sequence is 15 residues long. V dropped 6 bases and J dropped 1 base, with 16 bases sitting between them. Germline CDR1 reads SGHTS; CDR2 reads YDEGEE. The CDR3 DNA is TGTGCCAGCACCCCCCGCCCAGGGGAGAACACTGAAGCTTTCTTT. Residues: CASTPRPGENTEAFF.

This rearrangement joins TRBV6-6 to TRBJ1-2; D is possibly TRBD1 (5 bases). Germline V CDR1 and CDR2: MNHNY, SVGAGI (reference sequence). The CDR3 is 12 residues long. V gave up 11 bases and J gave up 4 bases, with 14 bases separating them. In nucleotides, the CDR3 is TGTGCCCTCGGGGGAAACTTCTATGGCTACACCTTC. Protein sequence: CALGGNFYGYTF.

The rearrangement links TRBV11-1 to TRBJ2-7, with unresolved D. Deletions cut 0 bases from V and 2 bases from J, with 11 bases between. In germline, CDR1 is SGHAT, CDR2 FQDESV (reference sequence). The CDR3 has 15 residues. The CDR3, as DNA: TGTGCCAGCAGCTTAGCGGCAGTTCCTACCTACGAGCAGTACTTC. This gives the protein CASSLAAVPTYEQYF.

By share, this clone counts as medium-sized. V and J are TRBV5-1 and TRBJ2-7; TRBD1 or TRBD2 may be the D gene (5 bases each). Germline V lookup: CDR1 SGHRS, CDR2 YFSETQ. V lost 0 bases and J 7 bases, leaving 11 bases between the germline ends. There are 13 residues in the CDR3. CDR3 nucleotide sequence: TGCGCCAGCAGCTTGGGGGGGACGTGGGAGCAGTACTTC. This sequence encodes CASSLGGTWEQYF.

This clone was observed a few times. The V and J genes are TRBV5-1 and TRBJ1-2; 7 bases align to TRBD1. Germline V lookup: CDR1 SGHRS, CDR2 YFSETQ. The CDR3 length is 12 residues. J was trimmed by 4 bases and V by 5 bases; bases with no gene match: 2. The CDR3 bases are TGCGCCAGCAGACAGGGGCTCTATGGCTACACCTTC. Its translation: CASRQGLYGYTF.

The rearrangement uses TRBV27 and TRBJ2-6, with D uncertain. CDR1 is MNHEY, CDR2 SMNVEV, per germline (reference sequence). This CDR3 contains 12 residues. The ends were cut back, 8 bases at V and 0 bases at J, with 2 bases in the middle. DNA of the CDR3: TGTGCCAGCCGCTCTGGGGCCAACGTCCTGACTTTC. Translation: CASRSGANVLTF.

This chain connects TRBV18 to TRBJ1-5, with TRBD1 matching over 8 bases. Trimming at V came to 1 base and at J to 4 bases, leaving 0 bases not matched to a gene. Germline values: CDR1 KGHSH, CDR2 LQKENI. The CDR3 spans 14 residues. As DNA, the CDR3 is TGTGCCAGCTCACCACGACAGGGGAATCAGCCCCAGCATTTT. Residues: CASSPRQGNQPQHF.

This clone has more than one count but fewer than ten. CDR3 loop: CASSLKQGSQPQHF. CDR3 DNA: TGTGCCAGCAGTTTAAAGCAGGGCAGTCAGCCCCAGCATTTT. J is TRBJ1-5 and V is TRBV28; D may be TRBD1 (5 bases). CDR3 length equals 14 residues. The V end lost 2 bases, the J end lost 6 bases, and 11 bases lay between the germline ends. Germline V gene sequence: CDR1 MDHEN, CDR2 SYDVKM.

In this sample, this clone turned up once. The rearrangement links TRBV14 to TRBJ2-7; TRBD1 matches at 7 bases. The germline V gene has CDR1 SGHDN and CDR2 FVKESK. This CDR3 contains 15 residues. The junction had 7 bases not matched to a gene; V was cut back by 2 bases and J by 3 bases. CDR3 bases: TGTGCCAGCAGCCAACTTACGACAGGGAGCTACGAGCAGTACTTC. It specifies CASSQLTTGSYEQYF.

This clone was observed once. The chain is built from TRBV7-9 and TRBJ2-1; perhaps TRBD2 as D (6 bases). CDR3 length: 13 residues. Between the trimmed V and J ends, which lost 3 bases and 4 bases, there was a span of 7 bases. CDR1 and CDR2 from the germline V gene are SEHNR and FQNEAQ (reference sequence). The CDR3 region has the DNA TGTGCCAGCAGCTTGGGGACTTACAATGAGCAGTTCTTC. It specifies CASSLGTYNEQFF.

The V gene is TRBV11-1, the J gene TRBJ1-1; 8 bases match TRBD1. Germline V lookup: CDR1 SGHAT, CDR2 FQDESV (reference sequence). The V gene end was trimmed by 2 bases and the J gene end by 1 base; junction bases not matched to a gene: 6. CDR3 length: 16 amino acids. CDR3 protein: CASSLRPGTGNTEAFF. CDR3 nucleotides: TGTGCCAGCAGCTTACGTCCCGGGACAGGGAACACTGAAGCTTTCTTT.

The chain links TRBV9 to TRBJ2-2, with D maybe TRBD1 (6 bases). Between the trimmed V and J ends, which lost 0 bases and 3 bases, there was a span of 18 bases. The V gene's germline CDR1 is SGDLS and CDR2 YYNGEE. The CDR3 spans 18 residues. The CDR3 nucleotides read TGTGCCAGCAGCGTAGAGGTCAGGGGTTCGTTCGACACCGGGGAGCTGTTTTTT. Protein: CASSVEVRGSFDTGELFF.

The gene calls are TRBV14 and TRBJ2-1; 9 positions agree with TRBD2. The junction had 6 bases not matched to a gene; V was cut back by 1 base and J by 8 bases. The germline V gene has CDR1 SGHDN and CDR2 FVKESK. The CDR3 is made up of 15 amino acids. The CDR3 loop reads CASSQVAGAWDEQFF. DNA for the CDR3: TGTGCCAGCAGCCAAGTAGCGGGGGCCTGGGATGAGCAGTTCTTC.

This clone was detected only a few times. This chain uses TRBV5-1 with TRBJ2-5, with a weak D call TRBD2 (5 bases). Germline V lookup: CDR1 SGHRS, CDR2 YFSETQ. Trimming took 0 bases from V and 2 from J, leaving 8 bases between them. This CDR3 has 14 residues. The CDR3 DNA reads as TGCGCCAGCAGCTTGGGGCAGCGGCAAGAGACCCAGTACTTC. Amino acids: CASSLGQRQETQYF. The full variable domain, completed using reference TRBV5-1 and TRBJ2-5, is KAGVTQTPRYLIKTRGQQVTLSCSPISGHRSVSWYQQTPGQGLQFLFEYFSETQRNKGNFPGRFSGRQFSNSRSEMNVSTLELGDSALYLCASSLGQRQETQYFGPGTRLLVL.

This clone was seen only once. The rearrangement links TRBV7-3 to TRBJ2-1; tentative D call: TRBD1 (5 bases). Germline assignment: CDR1 SGHTA and CDR2 FQGTGA. Trimming took 5 bases from V and 3 from J, leaving 14 bases between them. The CDR3 is 15 amino acids. DNA for the CDR3: TGTGCCAGCAGCACAGAAGGGGTGGGCTACAATGAGCAGTTCTTC. It is translated as CASSTEGVGYNEQFF. Using reference TRBV7-3 and TRBJ2-1 for the parts outside the CDR3, the full variable domain is GAGVSQTPSNKVTEKGKYVELRCDPISGHTALYWYRQSLGQGPEFLIYFQGTGAADDSGLPNDRFFAVRPEGSVSTLKIQRTERGDSAVYLCASSTEGVGYNEQFFGPGTRLTVL.

This chain joins TRBV30 and TRBJ2-3, with TRBD2 matching 13 bases. Germline V lookup: CDR1 GTSNPN, CDR2 SVGIG (reference sequence). The V gene end was trimmed by 2 bases and the J gene end by 1 base; junction bases not matched to a gene: 3. The CDR3 runs 16 residues. The CDR3 protein is CAWSPTSGRGTDTQYF. The DNA of the CDR3 is TGTGCCTGGAGTCCAACTAGCGGGAGGGGCACAGATACGCAGTATTTT.

The chain employs TRBV30 and TRBJ2-3; either TRBD1 or TRBD2 may supply D (5 bases each). Germline CDR1 and CDR2: GTSNPN and SVGIG (reference sequence). The CDR3 runs to 14 residues. V shed 0 bases and J shed 0 bases, with 7 bases lying between them. CDR3 nucleotides: TGTGCCTGGAGTGTGTGGGGGAGCACAGATACGCAGTATTTT. Translating it yields CAWSVWGSTDTQYF.

The chain is built from TRBV5-5 and TRBJ2-5, with D perhaps TRBD1 (5 bases). The germline V gene encodes CDR1 SGHKS and CDR2 YYEKEE (reference sequence). Trimming left V 3 bases short and J 5 bases short, with 17 bases between. The CDR3 totals 15 residues. CDR3 in DNA: TGTGCCAGCAGCTACTACCAGGGTCGCCGGGAGACCCAGTACTTC. It is translated as CASSYYQGRRETQYF.

This clone has just one count. The V and J genes are TRBV30 and TRBJ1-1; D not resolved. V was pared by 4 bases and J by 0 bases, with 15 bases between. This CDR3 comprises 15 residues. The germline V gene encodes CDR1 GTSNPN and CDR2 SVGIG (reference sequence). Here the CDR3 reads CAWKEEHFMNTEAFF. DNA of the CDR3: TGTGCCTGGAAAGAAGAACATTTTATGAACACTGAAGCTTTCTTT.

V and J are TRBV19 and TRBJ1-2, with D tentatively TRBD1 (6 bases). The germline V and J ends were trimmed by 8 bases and 0 bases, with 25 bases remaining between them. CDR3 length equals 18 residues. The germline gives CDR1 LNHDA, CDR2 SQIVND (reference sequence). DNA of the CDR3: TGTGCCAGTCACACGAGCTGGGGGACATACTCCTCTAACTATGGCTACACCTTC. Translation: CASHTSWGTYSSNYGYTF.

The chain recombines TRBV29-1 with TRBJ1-2, with unresolved D. V lost 3 bases to trimming and J lost 10 bases, with 6 bases between them. Per germline, CDR1 SQVTM and CDR2 ANQGSEA. The length of the CDR3 is 9 residues. CDR3 DNA: TGCAGCGTTGATGGCGTCTACACCTTC. Amino acids: CSVDGVYTF. The full variable domain, with the rest looked up from reference TRBV29-1 and TRBJ1-2, is SAVISQKPSRDICQRGTSLTIQCQVDSQVTMMFWYRQQPGQSLTLIATANQGSEATYESGFVIDKFPISRPNLTFSTLTVSNMSPEDSSIYLCSVDGVYTFGSGTRLTVV.

The chain couples TRBV6-5 to TRBJ2-5, with D possibly TRBD1 on 6 matching bases. The V gene's germline CDR1 is MNHEY and CDR2 SVGAGI. Between the trimmed V and J ends, which lost 2 bases and 9 bases, there was a span of 13 bases. The CDR3 has 13 amino acids. The DNA of the CDR3 is TGTGCCAGCAGTTACCAGGGGTTGGGGGCCCAGTACTTC. Its protein is CASSYQGLGAQYF.

This clone is a singleton in its sample. The chain joins TRBV30 to TRBJ2-3; 8 nucleotides agree with TRBD1. CDR3 size: 15 residues. The germline gives CDR1 GTSNPN, CDR2 SVGIG (reference sequence). V dropped 3 bases and J dropped 1; count of bases not matched to a gene: 6. This CDR3 is CAWSGTGRRTDTQYF. Here the CDR3 DNA reads TGTGCCTGGAGCGGGACAGGCCGCCGCACAGATACGCAGTATTTT.

This chain links TRBV6-5 with TRBJ2-2; 10 nucleotides match TRBD2. This CDR3 is 14 amino acids long. Trimming removed 7 bases from V and 5 bases from J; junction bases left unmatched: 4. Germline V gives CDR1 MNHEY, CDR2 SVGAGI. CDR3 region: CASNPTSGTGELFF. The CDR3 DNA reads TGTGCCAGCAACCCGACTAGCGGGACCGGGGAGCTGTTTTTT.

This chain links TRBV30 with TRBJ1-5, with D tentatively TRBD1 (5 bases). CDR3 length: 14 residues. Germline assignment: CDR1 GTSNPN and CDR2 SVGIG (reference sequence). The ends were cut back, 2 bases at V and 7 bases at J, with 15 bases in the middle. The CDR3 reads CAWSLGQPEQPQHF. The CDR3 DNA follows: TGTGCCTGGAGTCTCGGACAACCAGAACAGCCCCAGCATTTT. The full variable domain, its missing parts supplied by reference TRBV30 and TRBJ1-5, is SQTIHQWPATLVQPVGSPLSLECTVEGTSNPNLYWYRQAAGRGLQLLFYSVGIGQISSEVPQNLSASRPQDRQFILSSKKLLLSDSGFYLCAWSLGQPEQPQHFGDGTRLSIL.

Notes on this clone: Germline is not matched at one junction end, which may reflect a read error. The chain employs TRBV2 and TRBJ1-1; D is ambiguous. Germline loops: CDR1 SNHLY, CDR2 FYNNEI. The CDR3 totals 12 residues. The chain's CDR3 is CASSEGNTEAFF. In DNA, the CDR3 is TGTGCCAGCAGCGAAGGGAACACTGAAGCTTTCTTT.